This T cell receptor beta chain was profiled in a study of memory CD4+ T cells and cytomegalovirus serostatus. As originally analysed: After removing out-of-frame reads, millions of distinct TCRbeta sequences remained. The data were produced by immunoSEQ multiplex PCR, yet TCRdb's version contains in-frame clones alone and is incomplete. Clonal size and the V and J genes are those of that table, whereas D and trimming came from the DNA. The repertoire has just under 95,000 clones, about 80% of them found once; the top ten carry about 3.5%. Single viable CD3+CD4+CD8-CD45RO+ cells were sorted as the memory CD4+ T cells. Comment on this clone: Its specificity is unknown.

Study-level results: CD4+ memory repertoires contained about two fifths of the 164 reported CMV TCRbeta sequences.

This CDR3 contains 18 residues. The V and J ends lost 0 bases and 0 bases, in that order; junction bases with no gene match: 4. Germline CDR1 SGHVS, CDR2 FQNEAQ. The specimen sequenced was memory CD4+ T cells from blood. The receptor's source is an adult in good health and CMV-seropositive. The V gene is TRBV7-8, the J gene TRBJ2-6; TRBD2 matches at 8 bases. In nucleotides, the CDR3 is TGTGCCAGCAGCTTAGCGAGGGCGGGGGGCTCTGGGGCCAACGTCCTGACTTTC. Translation gives CASSLARAGGSGANVLTF.